This paragraph covers one T cell receptor (beta chain) sequence. PCR used 60 Vbeta primers and 13 Jbeta primers. Sequencing was performed with immunoSEQ multiplex PCR; in TCRdb, only in-frame clones are kept and a portion is missing. The table shows roughly 200,000 clones, with roughly 77% occurring only once. This sample was taken from a study of cytomegalovirus exposure and HLA in healthy donors. The CDR3 consists of 14 residues. V was clipped by 5 bases and J by 7 bases; unmatched bases: 5. Per the germline V gene, CDR1 is SGHAT and CDR2 is FQNNGV. This chain links TRBV11-2 with TRBJ2-2; 9 bases agree with TRBD2. Material for sequencing was PBMCs. This receptor was obtained from a man in his forties in good health and CMV-seropositive. DNA of the CDR3: TGTGCCAGCAGCCCGGGACTAGCCAACGGGGAGCTGTTTTTT. It encodes CASSPGLANGELFF.